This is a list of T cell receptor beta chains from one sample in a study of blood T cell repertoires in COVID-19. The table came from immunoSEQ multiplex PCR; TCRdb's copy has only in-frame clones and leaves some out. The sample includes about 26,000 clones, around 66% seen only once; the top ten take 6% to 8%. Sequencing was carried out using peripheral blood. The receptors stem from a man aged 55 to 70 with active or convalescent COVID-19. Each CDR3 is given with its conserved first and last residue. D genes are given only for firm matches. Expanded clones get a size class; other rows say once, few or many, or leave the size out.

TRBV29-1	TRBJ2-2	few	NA	TGCAGCGTTGAAGGGCACCTCACCGGGGAGCTGTTTTTT	CSVEGHLTGELFF
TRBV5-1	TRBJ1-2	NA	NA	TGCGCCAGCAGCTTGGGTCAGGCGGGAGGTGGCTACACCTTC	CASSLGQAGGGYTF
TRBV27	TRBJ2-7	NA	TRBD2	TGTGCCAGCAGTACCGGGACTAGCGGGAGGATTAAGCAGTACTTC	CASSTGTSGRIKQYF
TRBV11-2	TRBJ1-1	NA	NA	TGTGCCAGCAGCTTAGTAGGACAGAAGAACACTGAAGCTTTCTTT	CASSLVGQKNTEAFF
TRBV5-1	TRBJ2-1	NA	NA	TGCGCCAGCAGCTTGGCTGTAGTCAGTGGGTCTAGTGAGCAGTTCTTC	CASSLAVVSGSSEQFF
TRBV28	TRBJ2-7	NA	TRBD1	TGTGCCAGCAGTTCAGGGGGCTCCATCTACGAGCAGTACTTC	CASSSGGSIYEQYF
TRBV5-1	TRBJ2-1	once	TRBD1	TGCGCCAGCAGCCCAGGGACAGGGGGCAGGGATGAGCAGTTCTTC	CASSPGTGGRDEQFF
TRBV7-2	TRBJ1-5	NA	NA	TGTGCCAGCAGCTTAGTAGGCAATCAGCCCCAGCATTTT	CASSLVGNQPQHF
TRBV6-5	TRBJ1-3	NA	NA	TGTGCCAGCAGTTACGGGAGATCTGGAAACACCATATATTTT	CASSYGRSGNTIYF
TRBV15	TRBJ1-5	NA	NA	TGTGCCACCAGCAGAGATCAGGCAGCACCCAATCAGCCCCAGCATTTT	CATSRDQAAPNQPQHF
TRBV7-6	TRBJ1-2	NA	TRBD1	TGTGCCATACGGGACAGGGGGCGAGATGGCTACACCTTC	CAIRDRGRDGYTF
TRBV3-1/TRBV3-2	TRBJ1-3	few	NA	TGTGCCAGCAGCCTCGGACAGTTAGGAAACACCATATATTTT	CASSLGQLGNTIYF
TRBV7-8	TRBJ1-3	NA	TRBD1	TGTGCCAGCAGCGCACAGACAGGGCTCCTTGGGGGAAACACCATATATTTT	CASSAQTGLLGGNTIYF
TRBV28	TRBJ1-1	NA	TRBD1	TGTGCCAGCAGTTTAACGGACAGGAAGAACACTGAAGCTTTCTTT	CASSLTDRKNTEAFF
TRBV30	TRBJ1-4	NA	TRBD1	TGTGCCTGGATATACCGTCGCGGGACAGGAGGTGAAAAACTGTTTTTT	CAWIYRRGTGGEKLFF
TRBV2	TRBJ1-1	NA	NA	TGTGCCAGCAATACCCAGGGCAGGAACACTGAAGCTTTCTTT	CASNTQGRNTEAFF
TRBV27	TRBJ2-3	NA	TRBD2	TGTGCCAGCAGTTTAAGGTCGGCGGGAGCCCTTAGCACAGATACGCAGTATTTT	CASSLRSAGALSTDTQYF
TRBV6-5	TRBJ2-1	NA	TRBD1	TGTGCCAGCAGCTTTGATAGGGGGCGCGATGAGCAGTTCTTC	CASSFDRGRDEQFF
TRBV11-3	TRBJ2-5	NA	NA	TGTGCCAGCAGCTCCCCCTATTGGAAGGAGGGCTCCAAAGCAGAGACCCAGTACTTC	CASSSPYWKEGSKAETQYF
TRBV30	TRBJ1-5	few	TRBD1	TGTGCCTGGAGTAGCAGGGGGCTTTGGAATCAGCCCCAGCATTTT	CAWSSRGLWNQPQHF
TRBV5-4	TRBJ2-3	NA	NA	TGTGCCAGCAGCATAGGACTTAGCACAGATACGCAGTATTTT	CASSIGLSTDTQYF
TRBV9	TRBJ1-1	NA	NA	TGTGCCAGCAGCGTAGGTAGGGGCAGGAACACTGAAGCTTTCTTT	CASSVGRGRNTEAFF